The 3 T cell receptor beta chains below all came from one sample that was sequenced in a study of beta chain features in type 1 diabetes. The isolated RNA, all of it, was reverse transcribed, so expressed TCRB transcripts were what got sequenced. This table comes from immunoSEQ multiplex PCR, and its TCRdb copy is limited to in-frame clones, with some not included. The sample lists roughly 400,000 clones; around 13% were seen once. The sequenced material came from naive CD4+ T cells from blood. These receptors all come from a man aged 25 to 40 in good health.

DNA of the CDR3: TGTGCCTGGAGTGTTGGGGATACTACGTTCTACAATGAGCAGTTCTTC. Protein sequence: CAWSVGDTTFYNEQFF. The chain carries TRBV30 and TRBJ2-1; no clear D gene. Trimming cost V 0 bases and J 3 bases, with 15 bases left between them. From germline, CDR1 is GTSNPN and CDR2 SVGIG (reference sequence). This CDR3 contains 16 residues. The variable domain in full, with the rest retrieved from reference TRBV30 and TRBJ2-1, is SQTIHQWPATLVQPVGSPLSLECTVEGTSNPNLYWYRQAAGRGLQLLFYSVGIGQISSEVPQNLSASRPQDRQFILSSKKLLLSDSGFYLCAWSVGDTTFYNEQFFGPGTRLTVL.

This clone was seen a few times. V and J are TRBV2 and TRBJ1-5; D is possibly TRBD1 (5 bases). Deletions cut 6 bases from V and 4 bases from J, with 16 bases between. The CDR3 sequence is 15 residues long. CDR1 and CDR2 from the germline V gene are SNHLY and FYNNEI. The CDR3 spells CASREDNLGNQPQHF. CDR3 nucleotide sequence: TGTGCCAGCAGGGAGGACAATCTTGGTAATCAGCCCCAGCATTTT.

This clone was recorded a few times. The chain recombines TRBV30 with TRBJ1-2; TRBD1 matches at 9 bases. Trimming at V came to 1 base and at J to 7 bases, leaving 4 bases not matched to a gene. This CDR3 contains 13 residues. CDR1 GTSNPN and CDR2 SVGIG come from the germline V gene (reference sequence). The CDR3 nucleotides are TGTGCCTGGAGTGAGGACAGGGGTCTTGGCTACACCTTC. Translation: CAWSEDRGLGYTF.